One and the same sample provided the 26 T cell receptor beta chains below, sequenced in a study of T-cell memory formation after mild COVID-19. MiXCR, applied by TCRdb to the 5' RACE reads, yields one record per CDR3 protein. This sample has roughly 150,000 distinct CDR3 sequences, with approximately 13% found just once. Sequencing was done on a sample of PBMCs or a T cell subset sorted from them (not recorded which). These receptors were obtained from a man aged 18-30 years who had mild COVID-19 (a few samples of this study predate the infection). Cell type and time point are not known.

The CDR3 DNA reads as TGTGCCAGCAGCTATCTCGGGGGCTGGGCCTACAATGAGCAGTTCTTC. This sequence encodes CASSYLGGWAYNEQFF. The rearrangement joins TRBV7-9 to TRBJ2-1; D may be TRBD1 or TRBD2 (6 bases each). CDR3 length: 16 amino acids. Trimming pared 4 bases from V and 2 bases from J, leaving 15 bases between. Germline CDR1 is SEHNR and CDR2 is FQNEAQ (reference sequence).

The rearrangement links TRBV7-6 to TRBJ1-1; D gene unclear. V shed 5 bases and J shed 5 bases, with 12 bases lying between them. The CDR3 runs 13 residues. The germline V gene has CDR1 SGHVS and CDR2 FNYEAQ. In DNA form, the CDR3 reads TGTGCCAGCAGCGATACCCGGGGTACTGAAGCTTTCTTT. This encodes CASSDTRGTEAFF. The full variable domain, completed using reference TRBV7-6 and TRBJ1-1, is GAGVSQSPRYKVTKRGQDVALRCDPISGHVSLYWYRQALGQGPEFLTYFNYEAQQDKSGLPNDRFSAERPEGSISTLTIQRTEQRDSAMYRCASSDTRGTEAFFGQGTRLTVV.

This clonotype was seen more than once but under ten times. The J gene is TRBJ2-7, the V gene TRBV18, with TRBD1 matching 9 bases. Germline V gene lookup returns CDR1 KGHSH and CDR2 LQKENI. Germline trimming cut 0 bases from V and 6 bases from J; bases unmatched to any gene: 9. The CDR3 sequence is 16 residues long. The DNA of the CDR3 is TGTGCCAGCTCACCACCCTCCGGGACAGGGAGGGTCGAGCAGTACTTC. It translates to CASSPPSGTGRVEQYF.

The chain has TRBV29-1 and TRBJ1-5; TRBD1 matches 9 bases. The ends lost 6 bases at V and 4 bases at J; junction bases unmatched: 4. This CDR3 has 13 amino acids. Per germline, CDR1 SQVTM and CDR2 ANQGSEA. The CDR3 region has the DNA TGCAGCGTCGGAGGGACAGGGAATCAGCCCCAGCATTTT. It encodes CSVGGTGNQPQHF.

This clonotype was seen many times. The gene calls are TRBV4-1 and TRBJ1-2; D perhaps matches TRBD1 (5 bases). This CDR3 has 14 amino acids. Germline CDR1 reads MGHRA; CDR2 reads YSYEKL. V lost 4 bases, J lost 4 bases, and 13 bases lay in between. This CDR3 is CASSLDTPGYGYTF. The CDR3 DNA follows: TGCGCCAGCAGCCTGGACACCCCCGGCTATGGCTACACCTTC.

This clonotype was picked up a small number of times. V usage is TRBV7-2 and J usage is TRBJ2-7; either TRBD1 or TRBD2 may fit D (5 bases each). Trimming took 2 bases from V and 0 from J, leaving 11 bases between them. Germline V CDR1 and CDR2: SGHTA, FQGNSA. The CDR3 length is 15 residues. CDR3 region: CASSLLGGISYEQYV. As DNA, the CDR3 is TGTGCCAGCAGCTTACTTGGGGGAATCTCCTACGAGCAGTACGTC.

In its sample, this clonotype was seen a few times. V usage is TRBV5-1 and J usage is TRBJ2-2; TRBD2 might be the D (6 bases). The CDR3 extends over 15 amino acids. The V end lost 0 bases, the J end lost 6 bases, and 12 bases lay between the germline ends. Germline lookup yields CDR1 SGHRS and CDR2 YFSETQ. The CDR3 loop is CASSLAVGRSGELFF. In nucleotides, the CDR3 is TGCGCCAGCAGCTTGGCGGTTGGGAGGTCCGGGGAGCTGTTTTTT.

This sequence joins TRBV5-6 and TRBJ1-6, with D unresolved. This CDR3 comprises 14 residues. Trimming pared 1 base from V and 5 bases from J, leaving 7 bases between. Looked up from germline, CDR1 is SGHDT and CDR2 is YYEEEE. CDR3 sequence (DNA): TGTGCCAGCAGCTTGCTTGCAGATAATTCACCCCTCCACTTT. It is translated as CASSLLADNSPLHF.

This clonotype was detected a few times. This rearrangement joins TRBV12-3 or TRBV12-4 to TRBJ1-1; D is possibly TRBD1 (6 bases). This CDR3 region has 14 residues. Deletions cut 5 bases from V and 11 bases from J, with 21 bases between. The CDR3 loop is CASSDQTGPKRAFF. CDR3 DNA sequence: TGTGCCAGCAGTGACCAGACAGGACCAAAGCGGGCTTTCTTT.

This chain joins TRBV7-2 and TRBJ2-5, with a weak D call TRBD2 (5 bases). CDR3 length: 15 residues. The V end was cut by 2 bases, the J end by 5 bases, with 15 bases between. In germline, CDR1 is SGHTA, CDR2 FQGNSA. CDR3 DNA: TGTGCCAGCAGCTTACGTCAGTGGACGGGGGAGACCCAGTACTTC. It translates to CASSLRQWTGETQYF.

The genes are TRBV6-2 or TRBV6-3 and TRBJ2-7; no reliable D call. The length of the CDR3 is 11 residues. Germline lookup yields CDR1 MNHEY and CDR2 SVGEGT. Deletions cut 5 bases from V and 6 bases from J, with 8 bases between. The CDR3 reads CASSHPIEQYV. CDR3 sequence (DNA): TGTGCCAGCAGTCACCCCATCGAGCAGTACGTC.

At least ten counts were recorded for this clonotype. The J gene is TRBJ2-7, the V gene TRBV6-5, with D perhaps TRBD1 or TRBD2 (5 bases each). Germline-derived CDR1 and CDR2 are MNHEY and SVGAGI. This CDR3 has 14 residues. V lost 7 bases and J 0 bases, leaving 13 bases between the germline ends. CDR3 in amino acids: CASTQRGTSYEQYF. CDR3 nucleotides: TGTGCCAGCACCCAGAGAGGGACCTCCTACGAGCAGTACTTC.

V is TRBV18 and J is TRBJ2-2, with 12 nucleotides matching TRBD2. CDR3 length: 18 residues. CDR1 is KGHSH and CDR2 is LQKENI in the germline V gene. J was trimmed by 3 bases and V by 3 bases; bases with no gene match: 8. In nucleotides, the CDR3 is TGTGCCAGCTCACCCCAAGGACTAGCGGGGAGGTACACCGGGGAGCTGTTTTTT. It is translated as CASSPQGLAGRYTGELFF.

At least ten counts were recorded for this clonotype. This sequence joins TRBV10-2 and TRBJ2-3; 8 positions match TRBD1. Germline-derived CDR1 and CDR2 are WSHSY and SAAADI. The V gene end was trimmed by 7 bases and the J gene end by 1 base; junction bases not matched to a gene: 4. CDR3 length: 14 residues. DNA for the CDR3: TGCGCCAGCACGGCGACAGGGGGCACAGATACGCAGTATTTT. Residues: CASTATGGTDTQYF.

Only a few counts were recorded for this clonotype. This chain uses TRBV4-2 with TRBJ2-7; D call uncertain. Germline CDR1 is LGHNA and CDR2 is YNFKEQ. Trimming removed 0 bases at V and 4 bases at J, with 10 bases between. The CDR3 totals 14 residues. The CDR3 nucleotides are TGTGCCAGCAGCCAAGACCGGCTAGATTACGAGCAGTACTTC. Translated: CASSQDRLDYEQYF.

The chain employs TRBV4-3 and TRBJ1-1; D is undetermined. Trimming pared 0 bases from V and 1 base from J, leaving 6 bases between. CDR1 LGHNA and CDR2 YSLEER come from the germline V gene. The CDR3 consists of 14 residues. The CDR3 region has the DNA TGCGCCAGCAGCCAAGAAAGCAGGAACACTGAAGCTTTCTTT. Residues: CASSQESRNTEAFF.

V usage is TRBV20-1 and J usage is TRBJ1-6; D is unresolved. Germline CDR1 DFQATT, CDR2 SNEGSKA (reference sequence). The CDR3 is 13 residues long. Trimming pared 3 bases from V and 4 bases from J, leaving 7 bases between. CDR3 in amino acids: CSARVQYNSPLHF. Written as DNA, the CDR3 is TGCAGTGCTAGGGTCCAGTATAATTCACCCCTCCACTTT.

V gene TRBV29-1 combines with J gene TRBJ1-4, with D perhaps TRBD1 (6 bases). Trimming took off 0 bases at V and 8 bases at J, with 10 bases between the two ends. Germline-derived CDR1 and CDR2 are SQVTM and ANQGSEA. The CDR3 length is 13 residues. The CDR3 spells CSVEDRRGEKLFF. The CDR3 DNA reads TGCAGCGTTGAAGACCGAAGGGGGGAAAAACTGTTTTTT.

This sequence joins TRBV9 and TRBJ2-1; D remains unclear. The CDR3 totals 14 residues. Germline V gives CDR1 SGDLS, CDR2 YYNGEE. Trimming took 0 bases from V and 9 from J, leaving 13 bases between them. The CDR3 DNA is TGTGCCAGCAGCGTAGTTTTTCAGGATGGTGAGCAGTTCTTC. As protein: CASSVVFQDGEQFF.

V is TRBV11-2 and J is TRBJ1-2; D gene unclear. CDR1 is SGHAT and CDR2 is FQNNGV in the germline V gene. The V and J ends lost 4 bases and 2 bases respectively, with 8 bases between them. The CDR3 spans 13 residues. This chain's CDR3 is CASSWRENYGYTF. Written as DNA, the CDR3 is TGTGCCAGCAGCTGGCGGGAGAACTATGGCTACACCTTC. Drawing the rest from reference TRBV11-2 and TRBJ1-2, the complete variable domain is EAGVAQSPRYKIIEKRQSVAFWCNPISGHATLYWYQQILGQGPKLLIQFQNNGVVDDSQLPKDRFSAERLKGVDSTLKIQPAKLEDSAVYLCASSWRENYGYTFGSGTRLTVV.

This clonotype was counted at least ten times. The chain has TRBV12-3 or TRBV12-4 and TRBJ1-1, with 9 bases fitting TRBD1. CDR3 length equals 17 residues. J was trimmed by 1 base and V by 5 bases; bases with no gene match: 11. The DNA for the CDR3 is TGTGCCAGCAGTCGACCACGACAGGGGGTCGGGAACACTGAAGCTTTCTTT. It is translated as CASSRPRQGVGNTEAFF.

V and J are TRBV5-6 and TRBJ2-3, with D perhaps given as TRBD1 or TRBD2 (5 bases each). The ends were cut back, 4 bases at V and 8 bases at J, with 17 bases in the middle. The CDR3 is made up of 14 amino acids. The germline gives CDR1 SGHDT, CDR2 YYEEEE. DNA of the CDR3: TGTGCCAGCAGCGTACGGCGGTTGAGGGGTACGCAGTATTTT. It encodes CASSVRRLRGTQYF. The entire variable domain, with the rest obtained from reference TRBV5-6 and TRBJ2-3, is as follows: DAGVTQSPTHLIKTRGQQVTLRCSPKSGHDTVSWYQQALGQGPQFIFQYYEEEERQRGNFPDRFSGHQFPNYSSELNVNALLLGDSALYLCASSVRRLRGTQYFGPGTRLTVL.

This chain joins TRBV5-1 and TRBJ2-5; tentative D call: TRBD2 (7 bases). The V and J ends lost 4 bases and 5 bases respectively, with 12 bases between them. The CDR3 totals 13 residues. Germline lookup yields CDR1 SGHRS and CDR2 YFSETQ. The CDR3 DNA is TGCGCCAGCAGCATAGGGGGAGGGGAGACCCAGTACTTC. It codes for CASSIGGGETQYF.

This clonotype came up a few times. The chain joins TRBV29-1 to TRBJ2-2; D unresolved. The length of the CDR3 is 14 residues. Germline V CDR1 and CDR2: SQVTM, ANQGSEA. V gave up 5 bases and J gave up 5 bases, with 15 bases separating them. CDR3 amino acids: CSVSPQPGTGELFF. CDR3 coding DNA: TGCAGCGTTTCTCCGCAACCTGGGACCGGGGAGCTGTTTTTT.

The rearrangement links TRBV7-2 to TRBJ1-2; D might be TRBD1 (6 bases). Germline CDR1 reads SGHTA; CDR2 reads FQGNSA. V was shortened by 2 bases and J by 4 bases, with 11 bases between the two germline ends. CDR3 length: 14 amino acids. The CDR3 reads CASSLQGQGYGYTF. The DNA of the CDR3 is TGTGCCAGCAGCTTACAGGGGCAGGGCTATGGCTACACCTTC.

The rearrangement links TRBV2 to TRBJ2-2; D possibly corresponds to TRBD1 (6 bases). The germline V and J ends were trimmed by 6 bases and 1 base, with 9 bases remaining between them. Germline V gene lookup returns CDR1 SNHLY and CDR2 FYNNEI. This CDR3 spans 14 amino acids. The CDR3 DNA follows: TGTGCCAGCAGGAGGACAGAGAACACCGGGGAGCTGTTTTTT. It encodes CASRRTENTGELFF.